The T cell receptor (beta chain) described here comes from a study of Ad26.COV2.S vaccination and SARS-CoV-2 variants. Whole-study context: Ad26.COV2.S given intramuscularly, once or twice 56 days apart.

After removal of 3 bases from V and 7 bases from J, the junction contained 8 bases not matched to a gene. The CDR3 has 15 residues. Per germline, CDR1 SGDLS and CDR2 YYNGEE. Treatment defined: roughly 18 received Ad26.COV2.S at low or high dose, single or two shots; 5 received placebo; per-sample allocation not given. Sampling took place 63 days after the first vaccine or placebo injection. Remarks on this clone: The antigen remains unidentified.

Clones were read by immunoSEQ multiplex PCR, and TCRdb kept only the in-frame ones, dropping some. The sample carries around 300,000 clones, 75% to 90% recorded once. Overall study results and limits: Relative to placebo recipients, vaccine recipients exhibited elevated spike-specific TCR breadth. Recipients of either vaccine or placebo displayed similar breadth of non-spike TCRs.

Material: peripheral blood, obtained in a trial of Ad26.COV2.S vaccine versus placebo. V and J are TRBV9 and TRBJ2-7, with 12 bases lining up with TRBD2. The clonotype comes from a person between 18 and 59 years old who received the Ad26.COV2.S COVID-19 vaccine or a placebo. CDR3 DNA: TGTGCCAGCAGCGCTCTAGCGGGAGGGCCGCGGGAGCAGTACTTC. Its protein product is CASSALAGGPREQYF.